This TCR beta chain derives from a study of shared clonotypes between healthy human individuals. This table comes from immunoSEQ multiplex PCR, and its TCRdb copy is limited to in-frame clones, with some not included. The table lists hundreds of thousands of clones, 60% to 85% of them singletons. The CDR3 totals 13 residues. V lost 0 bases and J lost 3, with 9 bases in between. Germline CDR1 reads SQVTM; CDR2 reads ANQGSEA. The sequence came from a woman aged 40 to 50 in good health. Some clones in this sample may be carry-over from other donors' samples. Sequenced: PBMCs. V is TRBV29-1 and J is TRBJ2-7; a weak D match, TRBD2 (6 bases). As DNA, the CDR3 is TGCAGCGTTGAAGAGGACGGGGGCTACGAGCAGTACTTC. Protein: CSVEEDGGYEQYF.